The next 10 T cell receptor beta chains were all read from a single sample in a study of blood T cell repertoires in COVID-19. Clones were sequenced by immunoSEQ multiplex PCR, and TCRdb holds only the in-frame ones, with some missing. The sample has over 200,000 clones; 85% to 90% are singletons. What was sequenced was peripheral blood. These receptors all stem from a man aged 25-40 years with COVID-19, enrolled during active disease.

The chain joins TRBV5-4 to TRBJ1-6; possible D gene TRBD1, 5 bases. The germline gives CDR1 SGHNT, CDR2 YYREEE (reference sequence). Trimming removed 4 bases at V and 2 bases at J, with 10 bases between. The CDR3 extends over 15 amino acids. The CDR3 protein is CASSRDSPYNSPLHF. The CDR3 DNA follows: TGTGCCAGCAGCCGGGACTCCCCCTATAATTCACCCCTCCACTTT.

J is TRBJ2-1 and V is TRBV18, with D possibly TRBD1 on 6 matching bases. Trimming took 2 bases from V and 0 from J, leaving 8 bases between them. Germline V gives CDR1 KGHSH, CDR2 LQKENI. This CDR3 is built from 15 residues. In nucleotides, the CDR3 is TGTGCCAGCTCACCAACGACAGGCTCCTACAATGAGCAGTTCTTC. Translation gives CASSPTTGSYNEQFF.

CDR3 nucleotides: TGTGCCAGCAGCCATGGACAGGGGTATTCTTCGGACGAGCAGTACTTC. Its protein is CASSHGQGYSSDEQYF. The rearrangement joins TRBV27 to TRBJ2-7; 9 bases map to TRBD1. The germline V gene encodes CDR1 MNHEY and CDR2 SMNVEV (reference sequence). The CDR3 is 16 amino acids. J was trimmed by 5 bases and V by 6 bases; bases with no gene match: 14.

The V and J genes are TRBV3-1 (or the pseudogene TRBV3-2) and TRBJ2-1; D possibly corresponds to TRBD2 (6 bases). The CDR3 spans 14 residues. Per germline, CDR1 LGHDT and CDR2 YNNKEL (reference sequence). The ends were cut back, 1 base at V and 6 bases at J, with 10 bases in the middle. The CDR3 here is CASSQALTSNEQFF. DNA of the CDR3: TGTGCCAGCAGCCAAGCTCTGACTAGCAATGAGCAGTTCTTC.

This chain links TRBV3-1 (or the pseudogene TRBV3-2) with TRBJ1-2; D not certain. In germline, CDR1 is LGHDT, CDR2 YNNKEL (reference sequence). V shed 1 base and J shed 4 bases, with 13 bases lying between them. This CDR3 comprises 15 residues. This CDR3 is CASSQGFAPGYGYTF. In DNA, the CDR3 is TGTGCCAGCAGCCAAGGTTTCGCTCCAGGCTATGGCTACACCTTC.

DNA for the CDR3: TGTGCCAGCTACCACGGGGGGAACACCATATATTTT. Translation gives CASYHGGNTIYF. V gene TRBV6-6 combines with J gene TRBJ1-3, with D tentatively TRBD1 (5 bases). The germline V gene has CDR1 MNHNY and CDR2 SVGAGI (reference sequence). Trimming removed 8 bases from V and 7 bases from J, with 12 bases in between. The CDR3 has 12 amino acids.

The rearrangement links TRBV5-4 to TRBJ1-2, with no clear D. Germline V gene lookup returns CDR1 SGHNT and CDR2 YYREEE (reference sequence). V lost 3 bases and J 4 bases, leaving 10 bases between the germline ends. CDR3 length: 13 amino acids. CDR3 bases: TGTGCCAGCAGCTCCCGGGGTTTCTATGGCTACACCTTC. This sequence encodes CASSSRGFYGYTF.

This chain uses TRBV27 with TRBJ1-1; D perhaps matches TRBD1 (5 bases). V lost 5 bases, J lost 1 base, and 11 bases lay in between. Germline values: CDR1 MNHEY, CDR2 SMNVEV (reference sequence). There are 14 residues in the CDR3. Here the CDR3 reads CASSVGGENTEAFF. CDR3 DNA: TGTGCCAGCAGTGTTGGGGGGGAGAACACTGAAGCTTTCTTT.

This chain links TRBV5-6 with TRBJ1-1, with D possibly matching TRBD1 (6 bases). This CDR3 has 16 residues. V was trimmed by 4 bases and J by 1 base, leaving 17 bases between them. The V gene's germline CDR1 is SGHDT and CDR2 YYEEEE. The CDR3 protein is CASSVTGKTTNTEAFF. The DNA of the CDR3 is TGTGCCAGCAGCGTGACAGGAAAAACCACGAACACTGAAGCTTTCTTT.

The chain is built from TRBV2 and TRBJ2-1; 7 bases match TRBD2. Trimming at V came to 3 bases and at J to 0 bases, leaving 5 bases not matched to a gene. Germline values: CDR1 SNHLY, CDR2 FYNNEI. CDR3 length: 16 residues. The CDR3 loop is CASSEAGTTSYNEQFF. CDR3 nucleotides: TGTGCCAGCAGTGAGGCCGGGACTACCTCCTACAATGAGCAGTTCTTC.